This entry is about one T cell receptor (beta chain). Its specificity is unknown. The data originate from a study of CD8 T cells in ankylosing spondylitis. Overall study findings and caveats: Significant enrichment of disease-linked clones was reported in matched ankylosing spondylitis synovial fluid.

The CDR3 extends over 14 amino acids. The germline V and J ends were trimmed by 5 bases and 4 bases, with 14 bases remaining between them. Germline CDR1 and CDR2: SGHTA and FQGNSA. Libraries for TCR beta were made by quantitative 5'-RACE with molecular barcodes. TCRdb re-called the 5' RACE reads through MiXCR, storing one row per CDR3 protein. The sample includes approximately 250,000 distinct CDR3 sequences, approximately 7.6% of them seen just once. Sequenced: blood, either unsorted or a sorted T cell fraction (not recorded which). The genes are TRBV7-2 and TRBJ1-2, with a tentative D call TRBD1 (6 bases). The clonotype was recovered from a female donor with ankylosing spondylitis or in good health (not recorded which). CDR3 amino acids: CASSASGEGYGYTF. For the CDR3, the DNA is TGTGCCAGCAGCGCCTCAGGGGAGGGCTATGGCTACACCTTC. The variable domain in full, completed from reference TRBV7-2 and TRBJ1-2, reads GAGVSQSPSNKVTEKGKDVELRCDPISGHTALYWYRQSLGQGLEFLIYFQGNSAPDKSGLPSDRFSAERTGGSVSTLTIQRTQQEDSAVYLCASSASGEGYGYTFGSGTRLTVV.